Listed below are T cell receptor beta chains from one sample, sequenced in a study of immune characteristics of hereditary and idiopathic chronic pancreatitis. Generated by immunoSEQ multiplex PCR, the TCRdb table keeps only in-frame clones and is missing some. The sample includes 13,000 to 15,000 clones, roughly 80% of them seen just once. Sequences were obtained from pancreas tissue with hereditary chronic pancreatitis. Receptor source: a human donor with chronic pancreatitis. CDR3s include the opening cysteine and the closing phenylalanine or tryptophan. Each record gives: V gene, J gene, CDR3 protein.

TRBV5-6	TRBJ2-1	CASSLFEQGLRGSYNEQFF
TRBV18	TRBJ2-1	CASSPSAHEQFF
TRBV6-5	TRBJ2-7	CASSRGLATYEQYF
TRBV11-1	TRBJ2-3	CASTDDISTDTQYF
TRBV6-4	TRBJ2-6	CASSDSGTSGSGANVLTF
TRBV10-3	TRBJ1-4	CAIRGGQTNEKLFF
TRBV5-4	TRBJ2-7	CASSLVGVYEQYF
TRBV19	TRBJ2-3	CASSIGTGVADTQYF
TRBV2	TRBJ1-3	CASRVGTGSGNTIYF
TRBV19	TRBJ1-1	CATNSQGIIPEAFF
TRBV15	TRBJ2-2	CATSRLAGGDGELFF
TRBV12-3/TRBV12-4	TRBJ2-7	CASSLYREQYF
TRBV4-1	TRBJ2-1	CASSQDWGTSGSNEQFF
TRBV6-5	TRBJ1-2	CASSYSFGQGSYGYTF
TRBV6-4	TRBJ2-3	CASSASGLAGADTQYF
TRBV19	TRBJ2-1	CASRLSGRATYNEQFF
TRBV28	TRBJ2-7	CASQLTTSYEQYF
TRBV5-1	TRBJ2-1	CASSTVSNEQFF